This T cell receptor (beta chain) was sequenced in a study of cytomegalovirus exposure and HLA in healthy donors. Study-wide findings and caveats: Sequencing likely caused a cluster of highly shared sequence variants. HLA alleles showed associations with some 15,000 TCR beta sequences in a later analysis, at a 0.05 false discovery rate.

Primers: 60 Vbeta forward and 13 Jbeta reverse. The assay was immunoSEQ multiplex PCR, and TCRdb's table has in-frame clones only and misses some. The sample has about 120,000 clones; 70% to 80% are singletons. Germline assignment: CDR1 MNHEY and CDR2 SVGAGI. The CDR3 extends over 15 amino acids. The V gene end was trimmed by 2 bases and the J gene end by 4 bases; junction bases not matched to a gene: 6. This clone has a single count. Its antigen is undetermined. The sequenced sample consisted of PBMCs. The origin of this receptor is a woman between 40 and 50 years old in good health and CMV-seropositive. This chain uses TRBV6-5 with TRBJ2-3; TRBD1 matches 7 bases. CDR3 amino acids: CASSYATGRPDTQYF. The CDR3 coding sequence is TGTGCCAGCAGTTACGCGACAGGGCGGCCAGATACGCAGTATTTT.